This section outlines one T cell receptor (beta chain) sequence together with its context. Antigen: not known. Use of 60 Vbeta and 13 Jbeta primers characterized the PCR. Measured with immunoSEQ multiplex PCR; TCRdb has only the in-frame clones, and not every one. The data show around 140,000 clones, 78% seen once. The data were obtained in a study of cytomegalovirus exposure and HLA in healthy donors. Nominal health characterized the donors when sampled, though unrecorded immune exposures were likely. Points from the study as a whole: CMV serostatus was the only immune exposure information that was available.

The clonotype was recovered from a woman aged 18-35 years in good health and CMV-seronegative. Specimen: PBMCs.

CDR3 region: CASSRQGNQHYNEQFF. CDR3 bases: TGTGCCAGCAGTAGACAGGGGAACCAGCACTACAATGAGCAGTTCTTC. This chain connects TRBV27 to TRBJ2-1; TRBD1 matches 8 bases. With V trimmed by 5 bases and J by 3 bases, 9 bases remained unmatched. The CDR3 loop spans 16 amino acids. Germline V gene lookup returns CDR1 MNHEY and CDR2 SMNVEV (reference sequence).